The 24 T cell receptor beta chains given below trace back to one sample, sequenced in a study of blood T cell repertoires in COVID-19. The data were produced by immunoSEQ multiplex PCR, yet TCRdb's version contains in-frame clones alone and is incomplete. This table holds about 160,000 clones, about 85% found once. Sequenced input: peripheral blood. The source is a woman aged 50 to 60 with COVID-19, enrolled during active disease.

The genes are TRBV5-6 and TRBJ2-2, with 8 positions matching TRBD1. Germline assignment: CDR1 SGHDT and CDR2 YYEEEE. The ends lost 4 bases at V and 9 bases at J; junction bases unmatched: 8. The CDR3 covers 14 residues. Here the CDR3 reads CASSPGTGNRELFF. Written as DNA, the CDR3 is TGTGCCAGCAGCCCCGGGACAGGTAACCGGGAGCTGTTTTTT.

This chain links TRBV3-1 (or the pseudogene TRBV3-2) with TRBJ1-1; TRBD1 matches 7 bases. With 3 bases clipped from V and 4 bases from J, the junction kept 5 bases outside the gene matches. Germline CDR1 LGHDT, CDR2 YNNKEL (reference sequence). There are 14 residues in the CDR3. The CDR3 nucleotides are TGTGCCAGCAGCCAGGTGTCAGGGGGCACTGAAGCTTTCTTT. Translating it yields CASSQVSGGTEAFF.

This clone was picked up one time. The rearrangement links TRBV7-2 to TRBJ2-7; 10 positions match TRBD2. Germline V gene lookup returns CDR1 SGHTA and CDR2 FQGNSA. This CDR3 spans 14 amino acids. V shed 6 bases, J shed 2 bases, and the junction held 4 bases outside the gene matches. The CDR3 region has the DNA TGTGCCAGCAGGGAAAGCGGGGGGGCCTACGAGCAGTACTTC. It encodes CASRESGGAYEQYF.

The CDR3 is CATTTGEGNTIYF. The CDR3 DNA follows: TGTGCCACTACGACAGGGGAGGGAAACACCATATATTTT. The gene calls are TRBV10-3 and TRBJ1-3; 8 nucleotides line up with TRBD1. Trimming cost V 10 bases and J 4 bases; bases outside gene matches: 6. This CDR3 has 13 residues. CDR1 and CDR2 (germline): ENHRY, SYGVKD.

The gene calls are TRBV7-2 and TRBJ2-5, with TRBD2 identical over 7 bases. This CDR3 has 17 amino acids. The V and J ends lost 1 base and 3 bases, in that order; junction bases with no gene match: 11. Germline-derived CDR1 and CDR2 are SGHTA and FQGNSA. CDR3 DNA sequence: TGTGCCAGCAGCTTAGTCTGGGGGGGGTCCATAAAAGAGACCCAGTACTTC. This translates into CASSLVWGGSIKETQYF.

The rearrangement links TRBV27 to TRBJ2-5; weak D call: TRBD1 (6 bases). Trimming removed 6 bases at V and 0 bases at J, with 8 bases between. This CDR3 region has 13 residues. Germline-derived CDR1 and CDR2 are MNHEY and SMNVEV (reference sequence). The CDR3 nucleotides read TGTGCCAGCAGCAAGGGGGACCAAGAGACCCAGTACTTC. Residues: CASSKGDQETQYF.

The chain employs TRBV28 and TRBJ2-7; the D gene is possibly TRBD2 (7 bases). The V end was cut by 2 bases, the J end by 7 bases, with 12 bases between. The germline CDR1 and CDR2 sequences are MDHEN and SYDVKM. CDR3 length: 13 residues. The CDR3 DNA follows: TGTGCCAGCAGTTTAAGGGGGGGCCAGGAGCAGTACTTC. Its protein product is CASSLRGGQEQYF.

This clone was counted a single time. The chain recombines TRBV19 with TRBJ2-5; 8 nucleotides match TRBD2. The junction had 4 bases not matched to a gene; V was cut back by 2 bases and J by 2 bases. Germline V CDR1 and CDR2: LNHDA, SQIVND (reference sequence). This CDR3 is 15 amino acids long. The CDR3 sequence: CASSITSGRQETQYF. The CDR3 nucleotides are TGTGCCAGTAGTATAACTAGCGGTCGGCAAGAGACCCAGTACTTC.

V is TRBV2 and J is TRBJ2-1, with 9 bases lining up with TRBD2. CDR1 is SNHLY, CDR2 FYNNEI, per germline. The V and J ends lost 4 bases and 2 bases, in that order; junction bases with no gene match: 6. The CDR3 consists of 16 residues. The DNA for the CDR3 is TGTGCCAGCAGTGTTAGAGCGGGGGGTACCTACAATGAGCAGTTCTTC. Translating gives CASSVRAGGTYNEQFF.

The J gene is TRBJ2-1, the V gene TRBV9, with 8 bases fitting TRBD2. Trimming at V came to 0 bases and at J to 6 bases, leaving 2 bases not matched to a gene. CDR3 length equals 14 residues. Germline V lookup: CDR1 SGDLS, CDR2 YYNGEE. In DNA form, the CDR3 reads TGTGCCAGCAGCGTAGGGACTAGCTCCAATGAGCAGTTCTTC. The encoded protein is CASSVGTSSNEQFF.

The chain is built from TRBV28 and TRBJ1-4; 12 positions match TRBD1. Germline assignment: CDR1 MDHEN and CDR2 SYDVKM. J was trimmed by 3 bases and V by 6 bases; bases with no gene match: 8. The CDR3 spans 17 residues. DNA of the CDR3: TGTGCCAGCAGCTGGGGGGACAGGGGGCTCCCTAATGAAAAACTGTTTTTT. Protein: CASSWGDRGLPNEKLFF.

V usage is TRBV28 and J usage is TRBJ2-2; 8 nucleotides agree with TRBD1. The germline gives CDR1 MDHEN, CDR2 SYDVKM. The CDR3 has 16 amino acids. V gave up 9 bases and J gave up 5 bases; unmatched junction bases: 14. The CDR3 reads CASQYPGQAITGELFF. The CDR3 nucleotides are TGTGCCAGTCAATATCCGGGACAGGCGATTACCGGGGAGCTGTTTTTT.

This chain joins TRBV28 and TRBJ2-7; the match to TRBD2 covers 7 bases. This CDR3 region has 12 residues. After removal of 4 bases from V and 4 bases from J, the junction contained 1 base not matched to a gene. The germline V gene has CDR1 MDHEN and CDR2 SYDVKM. This chain's CDR3 is CASSWGGYEQYF. CDR3 DNA sequence: TGTGCCAGCAGTTGGGGGGGGTACGAGCAGTACTTC. Based on the CDR3 plus reference TRBV28 and TRBJ2-7, the full variable domain is DVKVTQSSRYLVKRTGEKVFLECVQDMDHENMFWYRQDPGLGLRLIYFSYDVKMKEKGDIPEGYSVSREKKERFSLILESASTNQTSMYLCASSWGGYEQYFGPGTRLTVT.

CDR3: CASSQGQGASNYGYTF. CDR3 sequence (DNA): TGCGCCAGCAGCCAGGGACAGGGGGCTTCTAACTATGGCTACACCTTC. The chain carries TRBV4-1 and TRBJ1-2; 12 nucleotides match TRBD1. The CDR3 is 16 residues long. CDR1 is MGHRA, CDR2 YSYEKL, per germline. After removal of 3 bases from V and 0 bases from J, the junction contained 2 bases not matched to a gene.

This clone was counted only a few times. The chain employs TRBV9 and TRBJ1-6; TRBD1 might be the D (5 bases). Germline CDR1 SGDLS, CDR2 YYNGEE. V gave up 4 bases and J gave up 0 bases, with 14 bases separating them. This CDR3 is built from 17 residues. Here the CDR3 reads CASSPSGPSSYNSPLHF. The CDR3, as DNA: TGTGCCAGCAGCCCCTCAGGGCCTAGCTCCTATAATTCACCCCTCCACTTT.

This clone has a handful of counts. This sequence joins TRBV7-3 and TRBJ2-7; 10 bases align to TRBD2. The CDR3 has 15 residues. V lost 5 bases, J lost 5 bases, and 9 bases stayed unmatched. CDR1 is SGHTA and CDR2 is FQGTGA in the germline V gene. The CDR3 spells CASSVRLAGINEQYF. In DNA form, the CDR3 reads TGTGCCAGCAGCGTAAGACTAGCGGGTATTAACGAGCAGTACTTC.

This clone appeared a single time. V gene TRBV29-1 combines with J gene TRBJ2-7, with 7 bases lining up with TRBD1. Germline CDR1 SQVTM, CDR2 ANQGSEA. CDR3 size: 13 residues. Trimming cost V 4 bases and J 3 bases; bases outside gene matches: 6. This chain's CDR3 is CSVVDRAYYEQYF. As DNA, the CDR3 is TGCAGCGTTGTAGACAGGGCCTACTACGAGCAGTACTTC.

The chain has TRBV6-5 and TRBJ1-1, with TRBD1 matching over 7 bases. Trimming removed 8 bases from V and 10 bases from J; junction bases left unmatched: 19. The CDR3 extends over 15 amino acids. Germline V CDR1 and CDR2: MNHEY, SVGAGI. CDR3: CASGKGGLISVGAFF. CDR3 sequence (DNA): TGTGCCAGCGGAAAAGGGGGCTTAATTTCAGTCGGAGCTTTCTTT.

This chain connects TRBV7-2 to TRBJ2-7; D possibly corresponds to TRBD1 (5 bases). The ends were cut back, 2 bases at V and 2 bases at J, with 10 bases in the middle. Looked up from germline, CDR1 is SGHTA and CDR2 is FQGNSA. CDR3 size: 14 residues. CDR3 residues: CASSLFQGPYEQYF. Written as DNA, the CDR3 is TGTGCCAGCAGCTTATTCCAGGGCCCCTACGAGCAGTACTTC.

The chain employs TRBV30 and TRBJ1-2; D is ambiguous. The CDR3 extends over 12 amino acids. V gave up 0 bases and J gave up 7 bases, with 9 bases separating them. Germline V CDR1 and CDR2: GTSNPN, SVGIG (reference sequence). This CDR3 is CAWSVISGGYTF. The CDR3 nucleotides read TGTGCCTGGAGTGTAATCTCCGGTGGCTACACCTTC.

This clone was recorded once. The chain is built from TRBV18 and TRBJ2-7; 11 nucleotides line up with TRBD2. The germline V gene has CDR1 KGHSH and CDR2 LQKENI. After removal of 3 bases from V and 3 bases from J, the junction contained 4 bases not matched to a gene. The CDR3 contains 15 residues. CDR3 region: CASSPPGLADYEQYF. The CDR3 nucleotides read TGTGCCAGCTCACCGCCGGGACTAGCGGACTACGAGCAGTACTTC. The whole variable domain, filled in from reference TRBV18 and TRBJ2-7, reads NAGVMQNPRHLVRRRGQEARLRCSPMKGHSHVYWYRQLPEEGLKFMVYLQKENIIDESGMPKERFSAEFPKEGPSILRIQQVVRGDSAAYFCASSPPGLADYEQYFGPGTRLTVT.

This rearrangement joins TRBV9 to TRBJ2-5; weak D call: TRBD2 (5 bases). From germline, CDR1 is SGDLS and CDR2 YYNGEE. CDR3 length: 13 amino acids. V was shortened by 2 bases and J by 7 bases, with 12 bases between the two germline ends. This CDR3 reads CASSVGEIGTQYF. Written as DNA, the CDR3 is TGTGCCAGCAGCGTGGGAGAGATCGGGACCCAGTACTTC. The whole variable domain, remainder taken from reference TRBV9 and TRBJ2-5, is DSGVTQTPKHLITATGQRVTLRCSPRSGDLSVYWYQQSLDQGLQFLIQYYNGEERAKGNILERFSAQQFPDLHSELNLSSLELGDSALYFCASSVGEIGTQYFGPGTRLLVL.

V gene TRBV7-9 combines with J gene TRBJ1-1; D is unclear. The germline gives CDR1 SEHNR, CDR2 FQNEAQ (reference sequence). Trimming left V 3 bases short and J 0 bases short, with 8 bases between. The CDR3 consists of 14 residues. CDR3 nucleotides: TGTGCCAGCAGCTTTAGCCGTATGAACACTGAAGCTTTCTTT. It translates to CASSFSRMNTEAFF.

This clone was counted between two and nine times. The rearrangement links TRBV6-5 to TRBJ1-1, with 9 nucleotides matching TRBD1. J gave up 5 bases and V 2 bases, and 6 bases lay outside the gene matches. The germline gives CDR1 MNHEY, CDR2 SVGAGI. The length of the CDR3 is 15 residues. The CDR3 here is CASSYIAGQGTEAFF. In DNA form, the CDR3 reads TGTGCCAGCAGTTACATCGCTGGACAGGGGACTGAAGCTTTCTTT.